This record concerns one T cell receptor (beta chain) sequence. No antigen is known for it. Each of the donors was a healthy bone marrow donor. The data originate from a study of cytomegalovirus exposure and HLA in healthy donors. Across the study: A prior analysis found about 110 million unique TCR beta sequences from around 190 million T cells. Study outcomes and limitations: There were under 200 TCR beta chains listed as cytomegalovirus-associated.

The PCR ran on 60 Vbeta and 13 Jbeta primers. Profiling relied on immunoSEQ multiplex PCR, and the TCRdb table lists in-frame clones only, not all of them. The sample has 200,000 to 250,000 clones; 65% to 75% are singletons. CDR3 length: 16 amino acids. V lost 0 bases to trimming and J lost 1 base; unmatched junction nucleotides: 4. Germline V gene sequence: CDR1 MGHRA, CDR2 YSYEKL. The TCR was taken from a woman aged 30 to 39 in good health and CMV-seronegative. Source material: PBMCs. The chain is built from TRBV4-1 and TRBJ2-3; TRBD2 matches at 7 bases. The CDR3 sequence: CASSQDTGGRTDTQYF. CDR3 coding DNA: TGCGCCAGCAGCCAAGATACGGGAGGACGCACAGATACGCAGTATTTT.